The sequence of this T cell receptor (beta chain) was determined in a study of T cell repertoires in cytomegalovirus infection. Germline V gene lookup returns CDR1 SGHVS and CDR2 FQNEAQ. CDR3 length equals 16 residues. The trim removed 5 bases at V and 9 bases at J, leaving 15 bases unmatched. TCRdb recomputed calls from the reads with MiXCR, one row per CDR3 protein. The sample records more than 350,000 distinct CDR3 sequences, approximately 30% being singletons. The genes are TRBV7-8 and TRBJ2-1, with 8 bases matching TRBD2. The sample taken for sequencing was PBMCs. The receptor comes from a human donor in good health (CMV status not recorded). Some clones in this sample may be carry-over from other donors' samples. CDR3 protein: CASSVPTGGPFSEQFF. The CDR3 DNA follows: TGTGCCAGCAGCGTCCCAACGGGGGGGCCCTTTAGTGAGCAGTTCTTC.